Detailed here is one T cell receptor beta chain. What it binds is unknown. Germline and junction disagree at one end, which may indicate a read error. The sample originates from a study of cytomegalovirus exposure and HLA in healthy donors. Points from the study as a whole: TCR beta chains numbering some 160 were designated cytomegalovirus-associated. Rare TCR sequences predominated, though certain public TCRs were found in many donors.

Germline lookup yields CDR1 SEHNR and CDR2 FQNEAQ (reference sequence). CDR3 length: 17 amino acids. The PCR was carried out with 60 Vbeta primers and 13 Jbeta primers. This table comes from immunoSEQ multiplex PCR, and its TCRdb copy is limited to in-frame clones, with some not included. This sample yields more than 100,000 clones, of which approximately 67% are seen a single time; about 1.6% belongs to the top ten. The source of this sequence is a man younger than 30 in good health and CMV-seronegative. V gene TRBV7-9 combines with J gene TRBJ2-7; 8 bases align to TRBD2. Sequenced: PBMCs. The CDR3 region is CSSSLASGGAESYEQYF. The CDR3 DNA reads TGTTCCAGCAGCTTAGCGTCGGGGGGGGCTGAATCCTACGAGCAGTACTTC.